This TCR beta chain was captured in a study of shared clonotypes between healthy human individuals. Study-wide background: Donor composition was two women and three men, aged 18 to 49. Study-level points and caveats: Investigators collected only blood, and repertoires in tissues likely differ.

To note about this clone: Its specificity is not known.

The input for sorted-subset replicate PCRs was around 0.2 ug DNA, 25,000 to 30,000 T cell genomes. TCRdb's copy holds only in-frame clones and misses some; the assay was immunoSEQ multiplex PCR. Here the sample spans roughly 770,000 clones, approximately 96% being singletons. The CDR3 length is 17 residues. CDR1 and CDR2 (germline): LNHDA, SQIVND (reference sequence). V was cut by 5 bases and J by 1 base, with 18 bases left in between. Naive CD8 isolation took CD45RO-negative cells positively selected for CCR7 and excluded terminally differentiated effector memory CD45RA+ cells. Each donor was a Caucasian adult residing in Nashville, Tennessee.

The sample consisted of naive CD8+ T cells sorted from blood. The V and J genes are TRBV19 and TRBJ2-1; D gene unclear. The TCR sequence derives from a man aged 25 to 45 in good health. The CDR3 loop is CASSPFSPMVSYNEQFF. The CDR3 DNA follows: TGTGCCAGTAGTCCGTTTTCGCCTATGGTTTCCTACAATGAGCAGTTCTTC.